This TCR beta chain came from a study of cytomegalovirus exposure and HLA in healthy donors. To note about this clone: What it binds is not known.

Study-wide findings and caveats: When analyzed later, the rates of TCR association showed variation by HLA locus, with DRB1 the most and HLA-C the fewest.

Amplification used 60 Vbeta primers and 13 Jbeta primers. TCRdb's table, derived via immunoSEQ multiplex PCR, lists solely in-frame clones and lacks some. The sample table sets out some 150,000 clones. Sequencing used PBMCs. This sequence originates from a woman aged 18-35 years in good health and CMV-seronegative.

In DNA form, the CDR3 reads TGTGCCAGCAGCTTGGACATCCTAGCGTACAATGAGCAGTTCTTC. It encodes CASSLDILAYNEQFF. The chain carries TRBV5-4 and TRBJ2-1; D perhaps matches TRBD2 (6 bases). The CDR3 runs to 15 residues. V lost 0 bases, J lost 4 bases, and 11 bases lay in between. Germline V gives CDR1 SGHNT, CDR2 YYREEE (reference sequence).